This passage covers 6 T cell receptor beta chains from one sample sequenced in a study of response to subunit inactivated influenza vaccine. In TCRdb, the RT-PCR reads were re-called with MiXCR into one record per CDR3 protein. The table has approximately 500,000 distinct CDR3 sequences, 10% to 15% seen once. Sequencing was performed on PBMCs from blood, taken around seven weeks after vaccination. The source of these receptors is a man aged 45-60 years who received an inactivated influenza vaccine.

This clonotype was found a few times. The chain couples TRBV7-9 to TRBJ2-6, with D tentatively TRBD1 (6 bases). CDR1 is SEHNR and CDR2 is FQNEAQ in the germline V gene (reference sequence). The CDR3 loop spans 12 amino acids. V was cut by 4 bases and J by 13 bases, with 11 bases left in between. DNA for the CDR3: TGTGCCAGCAGCTCCGACAGGAAGGTCCTGACTTTC. Protein product: CASSSDRKVLTF.

This clonotype has only a few counts. The chain links TRBV29-1 to TRBJ2-7, with a tentative D call TRBD2 (6 bases). V was cut by 4 bases and J by 2 bases, with 9 bases left in between. The CDR3 is 12 amino acids. Germline V CDR1 and CDR2: SQVTM, ANQGSEA. This CDR3 reads CSVGSGTYEQYF. The CDR3 bases are TGCAGCGTTGGTAGCGGAACCTACGAGCAGTACTTC.

This clonotype has only a few counts. The V and J genes are TRBV28 and TRBJ2-1; TRBD1 matches 9 bases. Trimming at V came to 3 bases and at J to 5 bases, leaving 5 bases not matched to a gene. Germline CDR1 is MDHEN and CDR2 is SYDVKM. This CDR3 spans 15 amino acids. CDR3 nucleotide sequence: TGTGCCAGCAGTTTTCGGACAGGGGAGAACAATGAGCAGTTCTTC. Its protein is CASSFRTGENNEQFF.

V gene TRBV6-5 combines with J gene TRBJ2-1; 10 bases fit TRBD1. Germline V lookup: CDR1 MNHEY, CDR2 SVGAGI. This CDR3 comprises 15 residues. J was trimmed by 5 bases and V by 2 bases; bases with no gene match: 3. The CDR3 is CASSYLGQGNNEQFF. The CDR3 nucleotides are TGTGCCAGCAGTTACCTGGGACAGGGGAACAATGAGCAGTTCTTC.

V is TRBV4-2 and J is TRBJ2-7; 8 nucleotides agree with TRBD2. Germline V gene lookup returns CDR1 LGHNA and CDR2 YNFKEQ. CDR3 length equals 18 residues. V lost 0 bases to trimming and J lost 4 bases; unmatched junction nucleotides: 14. The CDR3 region is CASSQETGAIAGKYEQYF. In DNA form, the CDR3 reads TGTGCCAGCAGCCAAGAAACGGGCGCAATAGCGGGAAAGTACGAGCAGTACTTC.

This clonotype was observed at least ten times. This chain uses TRBV5-1 with TRBJ2-2, with D unclear. The germline V and J ends were trimmed by 0 bases and 0 bases, with 9 bases remaining between them. Germline V gives CDR1 SGHRS, CDR2 YFSETQ. The CDR3 extends over 16 amino acids. CDR3 sequence (DNA): TGCGCCAGCAGCTTGGAGTTGGTAGCGAACACCGGGGAGCTGTTTTTT. As protein: CASSLELVANTGELFF.